Listed below are T cell receptor beta chains from one sample, sequenced in a study of CD8 T cells in ankylosing spondylitis. MiXCR, run by TCRdb on the 5' RACE reads, gives a single entry per CDR3 protein. The sample includes fewer than 500,000 distinct CDR3 sequences, about 25% of them seen just once. The sequenced sample consisted of blood, either unsorted or a sorted T cell fraction (not recorded which). These receptors came from a male donor with ankylosing spondylitis. Each CDR3 is given with its conserved first and last residue. The D gene is left open where the match is weak. Rows give clone size only sometimes, using once, few, many, or a class for an expanded clone.

j_gene	abundance	v_gene	d_gene	len	CDR3aa	CDR3nt
TRBJ1-2	-	TRBV19	-	14	CASSDPGLNYGYTF	TGTGCCAGTAGCGATCCGGGACTTAACTATGGCTACACCTTC
TRBJ1-3	few	TRBV5-1	TRBD1	20	CASFANPSQSTGPNGNTIYF	TGCGCCAGCTTCGCGAACCCATCACAATCGACAGGGCCGAACGGAAACACCATATATTTT
TRBJ2-3	-	TRBV28	-	15	CASRLGGGGTDTQYF	TGTGCCAGCAGACTGGGGGGGGGCGGTACAGATACGCAGTATTTT
TRBJ1-3	-	TRBV12-3/TRBV12-4	-	14	CASTRINSGNTIYF	TGTGCCAGCACACGTATTAACTCTGGAAACACCATATATTTT
TRBJ2-2	few	TRBV20-1	-	13	CSALRPLPGELFF	TGCAGTGCTCTTCGTCCCCTCCCCGGGGAGCTGTTTTTT
TRBJ1-1	-	TRBV2	-	12	CASGRLNTEAFF	TGTGCCAGCGGCAGGCTGAACACTGAAGCTTTCTTT
TRBJ1-1	-	TRBV12-3/TRBV12-4	-	13	CASSFDLLSEAFF	TGTGCCAGCAGCTTCGACCTGCTATCTGAAGCTTTCTTT
TRBJ2-1	-	TRBV11-1	TRBD2	14	CASSLVVAGVEQFF	TGTGCCAGCAGCTTAGTAGTAGCGGGCGTTGAGCAGTTCTTC
TRBJ2-7	few	TRBV7-9	-	15	CASSLVQGITYEQYF	TGTGCCAGCAGCTTAGTTCAGGGGATTACCTACGAGCAGTACTTC
TRBJ2-1	once	TRBV11-2	TRBD2	16	CASSLRTSGSFHEQFF	TGTGCCAGCAGCCTAAGGACTAGCGGGAGTTTCCATGAGCAGTTCTTC
TRBJ2-5	few	TRBV5-1	TRBD2	15	CASSSTSDIVETQYF	TGCGCCAGCAGCTCCACTAGCGACATCGTAGAGACCCAGTACTTC
TRBJ1-2	-	TRBV12-3/TRBV12-4	-	12	CASSLVRYGYTF	TGTGCCAGCAGTTTGGTTCGCTATGGCTACACCTTC
TRBJ2-3	-	TRBV20-1	TRBD2	20	CSASGIVRLAGDSGTDTQYF	TGCAGTGCTAGCGGAATTGTGAGACTAGCGGGAGATTCGGGCACAGATACGCAGTATTTT
TRBJ2-3	-	TRBV20-1	TRBD2	14	CSATLAGGPDTQYF	TGCAGTGCAACCCTAGCGGGGGGCCCAGATACGCAGTATTTT
TRBJ1-3	few	TRBV7-9	-	15	CASSLQLGPGNTIYF	TGTGCCAGCAGCTTACAATTGGGACCTGGAAACACCATATATTTT
TRBJ2-3	few	TRBV4-1	TRBD2	17	CASSQDWTSGITDTQYF	TGCGCCAGCAGCCAAGATTGGACTAGCGGGATCACAGATACGCAGTATTTT
TRBJ2-1	few	TRBV14	-	13	CASSQDWTTEQFF	TGTGCCAGCAGCCAGGACTGGACTACCGAGCAGTTCTTC
TRBJ1-1	few	TRBV20-1	TRBD1	12	CSVKTGTGRARF	TGCAGTGTCAAGACCGGGACAGGGAGGGCGCGGTTT
TRBJ1-1	few	TRBV29-1	-	18	CSVAGLRGTSNGNTEAFF	TGCAGCGTTGCCGGCTTAAGGGGTACCTCGAACGGGAACACTGAAGCTTTCTTT
TRBJ2-2	-	TRBV5-1	TRBD1	16	CASNSWTGGSTGELFF	TGCGCCAGCAATTCCTGGACAGGGGGAAGTACCGGGGAGCTGTTTTTT
TRBJ2-4	-	TRBV5-1	TRBD2	18	CASSAGLAGAGAKNIQYF	TGCGCCAGCAGCGCGGGACTAGCCGGCGCTGGGGCCAAAAACATTCAGTACTTC
TRBJ2-1	-	TRBV3-1	-	14	CARSRVGTYNEQFF	TGTGCCAGGAGCCGCGTAGGTACCTACAATGAGCAGTTCTTC
TRBJ1-2	-	TRBV5-1	-	14	CASSPYDSSNGYTF	TGCGCCAGCAGCCCCTACGACAGTTCAAATGGCTACACCTTC
TRBJ1-1	-	TRBV3-1	TRBD1	14	CASSQVGTGGHGFF	TGTGCCAGCAGCCAAGTCGGGACAGGGGGCCATGGTTTCTTT
TRBJ1-1	-	TRBV5-1	-	14	CASTTGTTGTEAFF	TGCGCCAGTACTACAGGGACAACCGGCACTGAAGCTTTCTTT
TRBJ1-1	-	TRBV4-2	-	14	CASSLSRGGGEAFF	TGTGCCAGCAGCCTTAGTAGGGGGGGGGGCGAAGCTTTCTTT